This entry lists 13 T cell receptor beta chains sequenced from one sample in a study of shared clonotypes between healthy human individuals. Clones were read by immunoSEQ multiplex PCR, and TCRdb kept only the in-frame ones, dropping some. Among under 600,000 clones listed, around three quarters were seen once. The sample was PBMCs. The receptors here all came from a woman in her thirties or forties in good health. Some clones in this sample may be carry-over from other donors' samples.

The rearrangement joins TRBV11-2 to TRBJ2-7; TRBD1 agrees at 10 bases. The CDR3 runs 15 residues. V was clipped by 4 bases and J by 3 bases; unmatched bases: 6. Germline lookup yields CDR1 SGHAT and CDR2 FQNNGV. The CDR3 DNA sequence: TGTGCCAGCAGCTCTTCGGACAGGGGGGACTACGAGCAGTACTTC. This gives the protein CASSSSDRGDYEQYF. The full variable domain, its missing parts supplied by reference TRBV11-2 and TRBJ2-7, is EAGVAQSPRYKIIEKRQSVAFWCNPISGHATLYWYQQILGQGPKLLIQFQNNGVVDDSQLPKDRFSAERLKGVDSTLKIQPAKLEDSAVYLCASSSSDRGDYEQYFGPGTRLTVT.

This clone has only a few counts. The rearrangement joins TRBV11-2 to TRBJ1-1; D gene uncertain. This CDR3 comprises 12 residues. Per germline, CDR1 SGHAT and CDR2 FQNNGV. Trimming shortened V by 5 bases and J by 0 bases, and 4 bases separated the two germline ends. CDR3 sequence: CASSRMNTEAFF. As DNA, the CDR3 is TGTGCCAGCAGCAGAATGAACACTGAAGCTTTCTTT.

V and J are TRBV5-4 and TRBJ2-3, with 7 nucleotides matching TRBD2. The CDR3 is made up of 16 amino acids. Germline-derived CDR1 and CDR2 are SGHNT and YYREEE (reference sequence). Trimming cost V 4 bases and J 2 bases; bases outside gene matches: 10. The CDR3 DNA reads as TGTGCCAGCAGCAACGGACTAGAAGGGACCACAGATACGCAGTATTTT. Its protein product is CASSNGLEGTTDTQYF. Filled out from reference TRBV5-4 and TRBJ2-3, the complete variable domain reads ETGVTQSPTHLIKTRGQQVTLRCSSQSGHNTVSWYQQALGQGPQFIFQYYREEENGRGNFPPRFSGLQFPNYSSELNVNALELDDSALYLCASSNGLEGTTDTQYFGPGTRLTVL.

In this sample, this clone turned up many times. This chain links TRBV4-2 with TRBJ2-7, with TRBD2 identical over 7 bases. Germline CDR1 and CDR2: LGHNA and YNFKEQ. The J segment lost 0 bases and the V segment lost 1 base, leaving 6 bases of the junction unmatched. This CDR3 region has 16 residues. CDR3 in amino acids: CASSQAWRGSSYEQYF. The CDR3 DNA reads as TGTGCCAGCAGCCAAGCCTGGCGGGGGAGCTCCTACGAGCAGTACTTC.

The V gene is TRBV15, the J gene TRBJ1-3; 7 positions agree with TRBD1. Losses at the gene ends were 5 bases for V and 9 bases for J; bases not matched to a gene: 13. In germline, CDR1 is LNHNV, CDR2 YYDKDF (reference sequence). The CDR3 consists of 15 residues. The CDR3 sequence is CATSSQGGTRGTIYF. DNA for the CDR3: TGTGCCACCAGCTCGCAGGGGGGCACCCGAGGCACCATATATTTT.

Of note for this clone: An end of the junction does not agree with germline; a read error may underlie this. The rearrangement links TRBV5-1 to TRBJ1-2; 8 bases match TRBD1. The CDR3 totals 17 residues. Germline CDR1 reads SGHRS; CDR2 reads YFSETQ. The DNA of the CDR3 is TGCGCCAGCAGCCAGACCTATCTCCCTCGACAGGGGAGAAGCTACGCCTTC. Its protein product is CASSQTYLPRQGRSYAF.

CDR3 loop: CASSGDGQETQYF. CDR3 nucleotide sequence: TGTGCCAGCAGCGGCGACGGCCAAGAGACCCAGTACTTC. The chain links TRBV14 to TRBJ2-5, with D unresolved. The germline V gene encodes CDR1 SGHDN and CDR2 FVKESK. Trimming stripped 5 bases from V and 1 base from J, with 8 bases between. The CDR3 spans 13 residues. The full variable domain, its missing parts supplied by reference TRBV14 and TRBJ2-5, is EAGVTQFPSHSVIEKGQTVTLRCDPISGHDNLYWYRRVMGKEIKFLLHFVKESKQDESGMPNNRFLAERTGGTYSTLKVQPAELEDSGVYFCASSGDGQETQYFGPGTRLLVL.

This chain joins TRBV29-1 and TRBJ1-1; no firm D call. CDR1 is SQVTM and CDR2 is ANQGSEA in the germline V gene. The CDR3 totals 13 residues. V lost 3 bases, J lost 1 base, and 9 bases lay in between. CDR3 protein: CSVDSTRNTEAFF. The CDR3 region has the DNA TGCAGCGTTGATTCCACACGGAACACTGAAGCTTTCTTT.

The table lists this clone with a count of one. The chain couples TRBV15 to TRBJ2-5; D may be TRBD2 (6 bases). CDR3 length equals 15 residues. Deletions cut 1 base from V and 6 bases from J, with 15 bases between. The germline V gene has CDR1 LNHNV and CDR2 YYDKDF (reference sequence). CDR3 bases: TGTGCCACCAGCAGAGGCCAGCGGGCCAGCAAGACCCAGTACTTC. Its protein product is CATSRGQRASKTQYF.

In its sample, this clone was seen a few times. V is TRBV30 and J is TRBJ1-1; tentative D call: TRBD1 (5 bases). CDR1 is GTSNPN and CDR2 is SVGIG in the germline V gene (reference sequence). V shed 4 bases and J shed 0 bases, with 6 bases lying between them. The CDR3 contains 12 residues. The CDR3 nucleotides are TGTGCCTGGAACAGGTTGAACACTGAAGCTTTCTTT. Its protein is CAWNRLNTEAFF.

The V call is TRBV2, the J call TRBJ2-2; D not resolved. Trimming removed 8 bases from V and 2 bases from J, with 15 bases in between. Germline V CDR1 and CDR2: SNHLY, FYNNEI. The CDR3 has 15 residues. The CDR3 DNA is TGTGCCAGCTGCGGACGACTGGTCAACACCGGGGAGCTGTTTTTT. As protein: CASCGRLVNTGELFF. Full variable domain (outside the CDR3, taken from reference TRBV2 and TRBJ2-2): EPEVTQTPSHQVTQMGQEVILRCVPISNHLYFYWYRQILGQKVEFLVSFYNNEISEKSEIFDDQFSVERPDGSNFTLKIRSTKLEDSAMYFCASCGRLVNTGELFFGEGSRLTVL.

This clone came up a few times. The gene calls are TRBV30 and TRBJ1-4, with a tentative D call TRBD1 (5 bases). V was cut by 0 bases and J by 8 bases, with 13 bases left in between. The CDR3 extends over 14 amino acids. Germline values: CDR1 GTSNPN, CDR2 SVGIG (reference sequence). Here the CDR3 reads CAWSVLRGEEKLFF. The CDR3 DNA follows: TGTGCCTGGAGTGTACTCCGAGGGGAGGAAAAACTGTTTTTT.

In regard to this clone: Given a far larger clone just one base away, this is likely a sequencing read error. The chain uses TRBV30 and TRBJ1-2; D remains unclear. The CDR3 has 11 amino acids. CDR1 is GTSNPN and CDR2 is SVGIG in the germline V gene (reference sequence). V lost 3 bases, J lost 8 bases, and 10 bases lay in between. The CDR3 region has the DNA TGTGCCTGGAGACCCTCCCGGGGCTACACCTTC. Translation gives CAWRPSRGYTF.